This TCR beta chain is drawn from a study of PD-1 blockade in classical Hodgkin lymphoma. Study-level results: Newly diagnosed patients reportedly had lower baseline TCR diversity than healthy donors.

Looked up from germline, CDR1 is LNHDA and CDR2 is SQIVND (reference sequence). The junction had 13 bases not matched to a gene; V was cut back by 6 bases and J by 12 bases. The CDR3 sequence is 14 residues long. The time point here: newly diagnosed, previously untreated cHL patient sample. Serving as comparison were PBMCs from newly diagnosed, untreated classical Hodgkin lymphoma, which were sequenced alongside the relapsed/refractory trial patients. TCRdb's table, derived via immunoSEQ multiplex PCR, lists solely in-frame clones and lacks some. The sample holds fewer than 35,000 clones, approximately 94% seen once. This clone is deemed medium-sized (0.01 to 0.1%). The antigen is unknown.

Sequenced input: peripheral blood mononuclear cells (PBMCs). The rearrangement links TRBV19 to TRBJ2-1, with 8 bases identical to TRBD2. This TCR was recovered from a human donor with classical Hodgkin lymphoma. The CDR3 DNA reads as TGTGCCAGTAGACCAGCGGGAGTGGTAGAAGCGCAGTTCTTC. It is translated as CASRPAGVVEAQFF.